This T cell receptor (beta chain) was captured by sequencing in a study of shared clonotypes between healthy human individuals. In the study overall: A donor's plate count was three for CD4 naive and three for CD4 memory; CD8 naive had two and CD8 memory one. Study-wide results and caveats: The authors expected sequencing depth to affect clonotype sharing among donors.

Note on this clone: Its specificity is unknown.

CDR3 length: 16 amino acids. With 3 bases clipped from V and 1 base from J, the junction kept 7 bases outside the gene matches. CDR1 and CDR2 (germline): SGDLS, YYNGEE. All the donors were Caucasian adults who lived in Nashville, Tennessee. The method was immunoSEQ multiplex PCR; TCRdb's version includes in-frame clones alone and lacks a portion of them. The sample contains roughly 2.2 million clones, 85% to 95% of which appear only once. The origin of this receptor is a man aged 18 to 30 in good health. Some clones in this sample may be carry-over from other donors' samples. Sequenced material: naive CD4+ T cells from PBMCs. The subset was: CD45RA+ positively selected. The V call is TRBV9, the J call TRBJ1-1; TRBD1 agrees at 9 bases. Written as DNA, the CDR3 is TGTGCCAGCAGCGCGGGGACAGGGAAGGGGAACACTGAAGCTTTCTTT. It translates to CASSAGTGKGNTEAFF. Using reference TRBV9 and TRBJ1-1 for the parts outside the CDR3, the full variable domain is DSGVTQTPKHLITATGQRVTLRCSPRSGDLSVYWYQQSLDQGLQFLIQYYNGEERAKGNILERFSAQQFPDLHSELNLSSLELGDSALYFCASSAGTGKGNTEAFFGQGTRLTVV.